Listed here is a single T cell receptor beta chain. Its antigen is as yet unknown. Everyone who gave samples was a healthy Caucasian. Template switching supplied a universal primer site; unique molecular identifiers were carried on the cDNA. TCRdb itself ran the 5' RACE reads through MiXCR, one entry per CDR3 protein. The table has hundreds of thousands of distinct CDR3 sequences, about 12% seen once. This specimen comes from a study of identical twins. Overall study results and limits: Within monozygotic twins, out-of-frame TCR alpha sharing was underestimated by the models.

A further study also used this sample, focusing on yellow fever vaccine responses in identical twins.

The sequenced material came from CD8+ T cells sorted from blood. This receptor was identified in a young woman in good health.

The CDR3 DNA sequence: TGTGCCAGCAGCCCTCAGGGGTCTGGGAGAAACGAGCAGTACTTC. This sequence encodes CASSPQGSGRNEQYF. The chain is built from TRBV7-6 and TRBJ2-7, with a possible D match to TRBD1 (6 bases). V lost 5 bases and J 5 bases, leaving 19 bases between the germline ends. The CDR3 loop spans 15 amino acids. In germline, CDR1 is SGHVS, CDR2 FNYEAQ.